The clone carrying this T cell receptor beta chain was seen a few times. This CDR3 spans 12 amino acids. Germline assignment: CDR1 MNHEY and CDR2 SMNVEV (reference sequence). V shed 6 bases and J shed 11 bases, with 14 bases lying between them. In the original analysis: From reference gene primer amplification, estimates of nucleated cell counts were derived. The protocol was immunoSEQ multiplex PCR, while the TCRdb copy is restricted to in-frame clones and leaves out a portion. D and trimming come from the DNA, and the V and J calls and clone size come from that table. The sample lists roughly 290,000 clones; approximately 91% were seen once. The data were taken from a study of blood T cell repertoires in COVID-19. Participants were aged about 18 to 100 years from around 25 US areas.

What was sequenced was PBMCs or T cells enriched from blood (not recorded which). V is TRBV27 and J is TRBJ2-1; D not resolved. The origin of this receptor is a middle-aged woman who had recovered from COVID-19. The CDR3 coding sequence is TGTGCCAGCAGACAAGGTCTAGTTCAGCAGTTCTTC. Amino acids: CASRQGLVQQFF.